This T cell receptor beta chain was obtained from a study of graft-versus-host responses after intestinal transplantation. Study details: Recipients were given multivisceral, liver-intestinal, or isolated intestinal transplants. Recipients across the board were started on anti-thymocyte globulin induction, then kept on tacrolimus and steroids for approximately three years.

TCRdb keeps only in-frame clones here, not all; method: immunoSEQ multiplex PCR. The sample lists approximately 76,000 clones; over 75% were seen once. Study results and limitations: Graft-versus-host to host-versus-graft clonal ratios in allografts were high in patients with graft-donor T cell macrochimerism. An association linked early post-transplant HvG declines with peak circulating GvH clone levels.

A remark on this clone: As yet, its antigen is unknown.

The germline CDR1 and CDR2 sequences are LNHDA and SQIVND (reference sequence). V lost 5 bases and J 4 bases, leaving 11 bases between the germline ends. The CDR3 has 13 amino acids. The TCR was taken from a human donor who was the organ donor for an intestinal transplant. The sample was unstimulated CD4+ T cells sorted from spleen or lymph node cells, taken before transplant. The chain joins TRBV19 to TRBJ1-2; weak D call: TRBD1 (5 bases). As DNA, the CDR3 is TGTGCCAGTAGTGGAACAGGCAGCTATGGCTACACCTTC. Residues: CASSGTGSYGYTF. Together with reference TRBV19 and TRBJ1-2, the CDR3 gives the full variable domain: DGGITQSPKYLFRKEGQNVTLSCEQNLNHDAMYWYRQDPGQGLRLIYYSQIVNDFQKGDIAEGYSVSREKKESFPLTVTSAQKNPTAFYLCASSGTGSYGYTFGSGTRLTVV.